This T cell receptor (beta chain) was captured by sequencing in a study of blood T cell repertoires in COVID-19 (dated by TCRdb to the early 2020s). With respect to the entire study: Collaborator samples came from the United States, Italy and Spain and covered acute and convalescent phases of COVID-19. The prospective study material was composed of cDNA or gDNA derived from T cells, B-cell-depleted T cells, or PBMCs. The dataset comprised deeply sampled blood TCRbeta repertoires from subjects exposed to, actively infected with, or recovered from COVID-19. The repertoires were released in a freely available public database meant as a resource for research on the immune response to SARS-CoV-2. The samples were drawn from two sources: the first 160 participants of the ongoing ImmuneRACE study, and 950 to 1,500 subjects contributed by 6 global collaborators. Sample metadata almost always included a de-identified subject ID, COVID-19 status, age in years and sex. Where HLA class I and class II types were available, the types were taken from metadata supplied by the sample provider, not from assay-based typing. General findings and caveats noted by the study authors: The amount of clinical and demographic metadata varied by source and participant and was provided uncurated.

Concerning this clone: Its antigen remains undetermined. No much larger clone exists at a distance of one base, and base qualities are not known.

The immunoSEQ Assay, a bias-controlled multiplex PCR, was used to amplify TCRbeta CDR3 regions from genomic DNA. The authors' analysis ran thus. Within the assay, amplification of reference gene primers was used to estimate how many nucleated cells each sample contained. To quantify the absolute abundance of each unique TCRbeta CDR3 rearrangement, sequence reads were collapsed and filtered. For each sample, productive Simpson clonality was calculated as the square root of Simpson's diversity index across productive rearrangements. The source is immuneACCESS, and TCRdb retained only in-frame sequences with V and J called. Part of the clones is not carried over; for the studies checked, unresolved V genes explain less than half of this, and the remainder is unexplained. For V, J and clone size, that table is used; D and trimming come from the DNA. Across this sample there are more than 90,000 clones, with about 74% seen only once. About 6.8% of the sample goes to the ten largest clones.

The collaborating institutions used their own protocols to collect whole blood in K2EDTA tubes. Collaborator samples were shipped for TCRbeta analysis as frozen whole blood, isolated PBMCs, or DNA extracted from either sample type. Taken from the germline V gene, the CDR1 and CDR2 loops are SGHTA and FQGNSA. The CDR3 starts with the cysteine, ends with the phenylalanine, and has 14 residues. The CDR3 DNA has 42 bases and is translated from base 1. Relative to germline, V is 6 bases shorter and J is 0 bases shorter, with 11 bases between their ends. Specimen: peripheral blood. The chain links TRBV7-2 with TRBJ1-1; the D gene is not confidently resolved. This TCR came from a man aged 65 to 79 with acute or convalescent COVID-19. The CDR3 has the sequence CASSGEHLNTEAFF. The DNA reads TGTGCCAGCAGTGGAGAACACTTGAACACTGAAGCTTTCTTT.